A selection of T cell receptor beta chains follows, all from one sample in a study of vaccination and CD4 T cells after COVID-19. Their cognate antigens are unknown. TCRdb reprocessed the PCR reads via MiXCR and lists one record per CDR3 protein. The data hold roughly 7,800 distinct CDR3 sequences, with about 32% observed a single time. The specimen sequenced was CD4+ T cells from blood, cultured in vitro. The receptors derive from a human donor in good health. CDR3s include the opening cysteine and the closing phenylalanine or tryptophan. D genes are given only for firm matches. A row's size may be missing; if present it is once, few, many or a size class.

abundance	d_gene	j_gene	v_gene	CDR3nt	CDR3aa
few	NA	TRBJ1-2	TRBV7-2	TGTGCCAGCAGCTTCGACAGGAACAGAAACTATGGCTACACCTTC	CASSFDRNRNYGYTF
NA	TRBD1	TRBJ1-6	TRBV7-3	TGTGCCAGCAGCTTAGGGACAGATAATTCACCCCTCCACTTT	CASSLGTDNSPLHF
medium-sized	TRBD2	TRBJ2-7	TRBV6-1	TGTGCCAGCAGCCTTAGCGGGAGTGACGAGCAGTACTTC	CASSLSGSDEQYF
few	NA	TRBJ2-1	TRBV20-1	TGCAGTGCTGGCTCGGGTGAGCAGTTCTTC	CSAGSGEQFF
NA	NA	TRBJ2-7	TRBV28	TGTGCCAGCAGCTCTGGGGCATTCTACGAGCAGTACTTC	CASSSGAFYEQYF
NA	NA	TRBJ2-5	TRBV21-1	TGTGCCAGCAAAAAGGGCCAGGGGGGGGAGACCCAGTACTTC	CASKKGQGGETQYF
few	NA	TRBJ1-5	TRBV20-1	TGCAGTGCCCCCCCGATGCGCGAGGGTGTGAGGTTGGAAAATCAGCCCCAGCATTTT	CSAPPMREGVRLENQPQHF
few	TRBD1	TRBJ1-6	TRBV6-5	TGTGCCAGCAGTTCCCGGGACAGCGAGAATTCACCCCTCCACTTT	CASSSRDSENSPLHF
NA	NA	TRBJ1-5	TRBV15	TGTGCCACCAGCAGAGAAAGTCGGAGGGGTAATCAGCCCCAGCATTTT	CATSRESRRGNQPQHF
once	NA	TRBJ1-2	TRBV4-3	TGCGCCAGCAGCCAAGATACTCGGCGACGGGGCTACACCTTC	CASSQDTRRRGYTF
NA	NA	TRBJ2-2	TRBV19	TGTGCCAGTAGTAGGACCGGGGAGCTGTTTTTT	CASSRTGELFF
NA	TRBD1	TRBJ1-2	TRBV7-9	TGTGCCAGCAGCTACCAACATCTCAGGGGGTCCGGCTATGGCTACACCTTC	CASSYQHLRGSGYGYTF
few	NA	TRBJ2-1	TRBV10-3	TGTGCCATCGGGTTCAATGAGCAGTTCTTC	CAIGFNEQFF
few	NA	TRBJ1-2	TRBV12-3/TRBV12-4	TGTGCCAGCAAGAGGGGGGTCTCTGGCTACACCTTC	CASKRGVSGYTF
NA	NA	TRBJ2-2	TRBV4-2	TGTGCCAGCAGCCAAGATCTACTCTACTTAACCGGGGAGCTGTTTTTT	CASSQDLLYLTGELFF
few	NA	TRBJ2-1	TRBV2	TGTGCCAGCAGTGATAACCTGGTATTTGGCAATGAGCAGTTCTTC	CASSDNLVFGNEQFF
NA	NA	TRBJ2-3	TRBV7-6	TGTGCCAGCAGTCTCGGACTATCCTCAGATACGCAGTATTTT	CASSLGLSSDTQYF
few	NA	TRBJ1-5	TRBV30	TGTGCCTGGGGACGGGATAGCAATCAGCCCCAGCATTTT	CAWGRDSNQPQHF
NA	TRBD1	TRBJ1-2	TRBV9	TGTGCCAGTAGCCCCGGGGGACAGGGGAACTATGGCTACACCTTC	CASSPGGQGNYGYTF
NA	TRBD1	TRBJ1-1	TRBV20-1	TGCAGTGCCCCGAACGACAGGGGATCGGACACTGAAGCTTTCTTT	CSAPNDRGSDTEAFF
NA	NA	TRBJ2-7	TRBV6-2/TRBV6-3	TGTGCCAGCACCCGCTGGGACGGAAACTACGAGCAGTACTTC	CASTRWDGNYEQYF
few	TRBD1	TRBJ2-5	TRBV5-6	TGTGCCAGCAGCCCTGGGACAGGGTTTACGGAGACCCAGTACTTC	CASSPGTGFTETQYF
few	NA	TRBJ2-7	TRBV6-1	TGTGCCAGCAGCCCGAGGCGGGGCGACTACGAGCAGTACTTC	CASSPRRGDYEQYF
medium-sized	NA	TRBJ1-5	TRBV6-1	TGTGCCAGCAGTGAATCTAGGGTTCAGCCCCAGCATTTT	CASSESRVQPQHF
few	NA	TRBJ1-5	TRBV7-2	TGTGCCAGCAGCTTAGCATGGGATACTCAGCCCCAGCATTTT	CASSLAWDTQPQHF
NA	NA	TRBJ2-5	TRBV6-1	TGTGCCAGCAGTCTTGGGGCGGGGTTCCAAGAGACCCAGTACTTC	CASSLGAGFQETQYF
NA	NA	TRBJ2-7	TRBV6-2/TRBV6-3	TGTGCCAGCAGCCCACTAACAGTAAGATCCTACGAGCAGTACTTC	CASSPLTVRSYEQYF
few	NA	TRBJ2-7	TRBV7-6	TGTGCCAGCAGCTTAGCGGCATTCCGGGACTCCAAGAACGAGCAGTACTTC	CASSLAAFRDSKNEQYF
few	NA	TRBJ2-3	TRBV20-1	TGCAGGGGAGGTGACACAGATACGCAGTATTTT	CRGGDTDTQYF
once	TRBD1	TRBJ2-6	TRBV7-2	TGTGCCAGCAGGACGACAGGGGGCGCTGGGGCCAACGTCCTGACTTTC	CASRTTGGAGANVLTF
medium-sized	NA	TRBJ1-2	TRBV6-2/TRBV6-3	TGTGCCAGCAGAGAGCCACAGGTCTATGGCTACACCTTC	CASREPQVYGYTF
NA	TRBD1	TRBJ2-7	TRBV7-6	TGTGCCAGCAGCGTCCTAGGACAGGGCTACGAGCAGTACTTC	CASSVLGQGYEQYF
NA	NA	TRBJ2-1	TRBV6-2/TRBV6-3	TGTGCCAGCAGTTACTCGCAGGGGCGTGTAAGCTCCTACAATGAGCAGTTCTTC	CASSYSQGRVSSYNEQFF
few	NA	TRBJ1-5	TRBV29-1	TGCAGCGTAGGGGGGAGCAATCAGCCCCAGCATTTT	CSVGGSNQPQHF
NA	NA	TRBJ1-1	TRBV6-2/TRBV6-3	TGTGCCAGCAGTTACGGTCGACACTACACTGAAGCTTTCTTT	CASSYGRHYTEAFF
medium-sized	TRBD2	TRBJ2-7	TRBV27	TGTGCCAGCAGTTCACTCCGGGAGGGGTTTCGCGAGCAGTACTTC	CASSSLREGFREQYF
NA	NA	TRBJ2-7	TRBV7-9	TGTGCCAGCAGCTCACCGGGCCACTCCAGCTTC	CASSSPGHSSF
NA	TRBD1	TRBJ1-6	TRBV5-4	TGTGCCAGCAGCGAAACAGGGGGCTTTTCACCCCTCCACTTT	CASSETGGFSPLHF
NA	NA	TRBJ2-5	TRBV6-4	TGTGCCAGCAGACCCTGGGACCAAGAGACCCAGTACTTC	CASRPWDQETQYF
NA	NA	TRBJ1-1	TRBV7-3	TGTGCCAGCAGCTTCCCCAATACTGAAGCTTTCTTT	CASSFPNTEAFF
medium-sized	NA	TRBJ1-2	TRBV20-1	TGCAGTGCTCGGGAGGGGGTCAGGGGTTTGGATGGCTACACCTTC	CSAREGVRGLDGYTF
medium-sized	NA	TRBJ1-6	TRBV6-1	TGTGCCAGCAGGGAAAATTCACCCCTCCACTTT	CASRENSPLHF
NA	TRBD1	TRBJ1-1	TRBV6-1	TGTGCCAGCCACAGGACAGGAAACACTGAAGCTTTCTTT	CASHRTGNTEAFF
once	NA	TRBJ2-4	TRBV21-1	TGTGCCAGCAGGCTATTCCAGTACTTC	CASRLFQYF
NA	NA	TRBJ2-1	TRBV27	TGTGCCAGCAGTGCCGAGGTTTTGGGGCGATCCTACAATGAGCAGTTCTTC	CASSAEVLGRSYNEQFF
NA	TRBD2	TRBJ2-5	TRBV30	TGTGCCTGGAGTGTAATAGCGGGAGTTCGAGAGACCCAGTACTTC	CAWSVIAGVRETQYF
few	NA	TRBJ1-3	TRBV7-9	TGTGCCAGCAGCTTCCACCAACCTTCTGGAAACACCATATATTTT	CASSFHQPSGNTIYF
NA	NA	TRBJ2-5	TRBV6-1	TGTGCCAGCAGCCGTGACCTTTCCCAGTACTTC	CASSRDLSQYF
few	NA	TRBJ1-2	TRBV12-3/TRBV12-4	TGTGCCAGCAGTCCATCGGACGGATATGGCTACACCTTC	CASSPSDGYGYTF
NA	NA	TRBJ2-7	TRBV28	TGTGCCAGCAGGGGCGGGCTCCTAGCAGATCTCTACGAGCAGTACTTC	CASRGGLLADLYEQYF
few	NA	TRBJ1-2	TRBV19	TGTGCCAGTAGTCCTTCCGGGGGCCGCTATGGCTACACCTTC	CASSPSGGRYGYTF
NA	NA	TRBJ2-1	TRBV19	TGTGCCAGTAGGGCCAGCTCCTACAATGAGCAGTTCTTC	CASRASSYNEQFF